This T cell receptor (beta chain) was obtained from a study of blood T cells in healthy people across ages. Study context: Template switching picked up about one barcoded beta molecule for each two T cells.

The germline V and J ends were trimmed by 2 bases and 8 bases, with 21 bases remaining between them. This CDR3 contains 16 residues. Per germline, CDR1 MNHEY and CDR2 SMNVEV (reference sequence). Alongside a J-beta primer mix, a sample-barcoded 5' primer served in a second PCR lasting about 6 to 12 cycles. TCRdb redid the calling of the 5' RACE reads with MiXCR, one entry per CDR3 protein. The data contain roughly 930,000 distinct CDR3 sequences, about 48% of them singletons. V and J are TRBV27 and TRBJ1-2, with D possibly being TRBD1 (6 bases). Sequenced material: blood. The TCR originated in a man aged 25-40 years in good health. CDR3 bases: TGTGCCAGCAGTTTAAGGGCCGGGCAGGGGTATGGGGGCTACACCTTC. Amino acids: CASSLRAGQGYGGYTF.